The present entry profiles one T cell receptor beta chain with its context. The antigen is unknown. Reverse transcribing all isolated RNA meant expressed TCRB transcripts were sequenced. Sequencing used immunoSEQ multiplex PCR; TCRdb keeps in-frame clones, though not all of them. This sample has around 500,000 clones, with approximately 28% found just once. V was clipped by 7 bases and J by 4 bases, with 10 bases between them. The germline V gene encodes CDR1 DFQATT and CDR2 SNEGSKA (reference sequence). The CDR3 totals 11 residues. The source of the sample is a study of beta chain features in type 1 diabetes. Study-wide findings and caveats: These data did not resolve whether HLA type affects TCRB rearrangement. When VDJ junctions were examined, type 1 diabetes patients showed fewer insertions and more deletions.

The source of this sequence is a man younger than 35 in good health. The sample was naive CD4+ T cells from blood. The chain recombines TRBV20-1 with TRBJ2-5; D is unclear. CDR3 nucleotides: TGCAGTGGAAAATCCCTAGAGACCCAGTACTTC. Amino acids: CSGKSLETQYF.